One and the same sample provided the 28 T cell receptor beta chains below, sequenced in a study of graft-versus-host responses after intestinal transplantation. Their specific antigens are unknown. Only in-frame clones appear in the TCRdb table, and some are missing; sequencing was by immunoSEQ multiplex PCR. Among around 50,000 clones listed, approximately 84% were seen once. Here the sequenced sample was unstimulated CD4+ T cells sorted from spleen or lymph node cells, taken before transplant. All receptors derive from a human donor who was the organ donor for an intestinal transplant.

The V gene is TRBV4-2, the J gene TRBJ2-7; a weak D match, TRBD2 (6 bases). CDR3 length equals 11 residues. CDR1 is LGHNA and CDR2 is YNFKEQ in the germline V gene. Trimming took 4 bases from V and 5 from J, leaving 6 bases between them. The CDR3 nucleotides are TGTGCCAGCAGCCGGGGGGACGAGCAGTACTTC. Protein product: CASSRGDEQYF.

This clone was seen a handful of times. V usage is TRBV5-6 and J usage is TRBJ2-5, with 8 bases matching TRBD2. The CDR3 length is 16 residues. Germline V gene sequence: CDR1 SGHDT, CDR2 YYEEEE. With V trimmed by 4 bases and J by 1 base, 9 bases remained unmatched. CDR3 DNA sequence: TGTGCCAGCAGCCCGTTTGCGGGGGGCTTCCAAGAGACCCAGTACTTC. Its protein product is CASSPFAGGFQETQYF.

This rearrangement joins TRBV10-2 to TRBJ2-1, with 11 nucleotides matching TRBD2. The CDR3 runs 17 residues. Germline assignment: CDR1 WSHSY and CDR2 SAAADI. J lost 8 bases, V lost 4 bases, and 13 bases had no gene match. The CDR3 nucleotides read TGCGCCAGCAGTGGGATAGCGGGGGGGCCGCGCTGGGATGAGCAGTTCTTC. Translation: CASSGIAGGPRWDEQFF.

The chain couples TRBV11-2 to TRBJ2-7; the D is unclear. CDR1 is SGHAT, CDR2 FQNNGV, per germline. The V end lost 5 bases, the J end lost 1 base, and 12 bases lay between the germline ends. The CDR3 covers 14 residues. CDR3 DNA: TGTGCCAGCAGCCGAGACCCCGGATCCTACGAGCAGTACTTC. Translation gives CASSRDPGSYEQYF.

CDR3 in amino acids: CASSLAGGPDYGYTF. CDR3 sequence (DNA): TGCGCCAGCAGCTTGGCGGGGGGCCCCGACTATGGCTACACCTTC. The chain recombines TRBV5-1 with TRBJ1-2, with D tentatively TRBD1 (6 bases). Germline assignment: CDR1 SGHRS and CDR2 YFSETQ. Trimming shortened V by 0 bases and J by 3 bases, and 12 bases separated the two germline ends. The CDR3 runs 15 residues.

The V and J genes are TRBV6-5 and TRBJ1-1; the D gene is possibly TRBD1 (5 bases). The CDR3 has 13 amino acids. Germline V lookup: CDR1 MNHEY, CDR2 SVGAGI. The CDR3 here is CASGKQANTEAFF. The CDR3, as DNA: TGTGCTAGCGGCAAACAGGCTAACACTGAAGCTTTCTTT.

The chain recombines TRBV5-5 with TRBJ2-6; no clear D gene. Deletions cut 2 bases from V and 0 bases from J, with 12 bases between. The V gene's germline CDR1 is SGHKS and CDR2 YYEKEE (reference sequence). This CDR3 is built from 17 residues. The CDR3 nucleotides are TGTGCCAGCAGCTTAGTCCGGATGGGCTCTGGGGCCAACGTCCTGACTTTC. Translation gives CASSLVRMGSGANVLTF.

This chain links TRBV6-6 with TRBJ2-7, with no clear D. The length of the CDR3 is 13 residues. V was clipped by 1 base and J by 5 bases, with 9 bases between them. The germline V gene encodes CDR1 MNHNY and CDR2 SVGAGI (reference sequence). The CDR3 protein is CASSYFGRNEQYF. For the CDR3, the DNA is TGTGCCAGCAGTTACTTCGGTAGAAACGAGCAGTACTTC.

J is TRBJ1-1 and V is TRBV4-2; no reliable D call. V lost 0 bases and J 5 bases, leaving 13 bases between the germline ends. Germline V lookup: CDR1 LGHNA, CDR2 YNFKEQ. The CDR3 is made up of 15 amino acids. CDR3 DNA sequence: TGTGCCAGCAGCCAAGATATCGGCGTCGGAACTGAAGCTTTCTTT. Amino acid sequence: CASSQDIGVGTEAFF.

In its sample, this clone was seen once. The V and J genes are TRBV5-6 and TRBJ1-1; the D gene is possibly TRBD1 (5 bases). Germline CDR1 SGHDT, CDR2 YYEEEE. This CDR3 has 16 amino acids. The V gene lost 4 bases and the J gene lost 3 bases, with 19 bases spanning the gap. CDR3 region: CASSPKPTGWDTEAFF. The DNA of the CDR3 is TGTGCCAGCAGCCCTAAACCTACAGGATGGGACACTGAAGCTTTCTTT.

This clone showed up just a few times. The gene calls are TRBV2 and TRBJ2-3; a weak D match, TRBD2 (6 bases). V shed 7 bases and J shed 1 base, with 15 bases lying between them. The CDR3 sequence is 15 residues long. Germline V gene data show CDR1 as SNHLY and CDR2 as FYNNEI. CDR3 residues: CASTPRVAGTDTQYF. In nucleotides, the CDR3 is TGTGCCAGCACCCCTCGGGTAGCGGGCACAGATACGCAGTATTTT.

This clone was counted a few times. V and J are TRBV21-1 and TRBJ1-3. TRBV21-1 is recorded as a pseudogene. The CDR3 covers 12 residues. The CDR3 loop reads CASKGRGNTIYF. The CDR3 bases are TGTGCCAGCAAGGGGAGAGGAAACACCATATATTTT.

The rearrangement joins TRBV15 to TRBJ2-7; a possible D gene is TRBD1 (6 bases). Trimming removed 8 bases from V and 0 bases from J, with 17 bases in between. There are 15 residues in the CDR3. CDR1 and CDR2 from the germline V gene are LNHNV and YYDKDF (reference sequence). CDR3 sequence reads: CATATGTLSSYEQYF. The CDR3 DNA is TGTGCCACCGCAACAGGGACCCTTAGCTCCTACGAGCAGTACTTC.

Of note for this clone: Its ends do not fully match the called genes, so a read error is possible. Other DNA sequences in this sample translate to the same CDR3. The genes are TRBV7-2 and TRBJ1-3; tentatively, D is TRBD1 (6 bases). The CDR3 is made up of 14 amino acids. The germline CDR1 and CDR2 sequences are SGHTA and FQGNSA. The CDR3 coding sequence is TGTGCCAGCAGTTTAGGGGGGACTGGAAACACCATATATTTT. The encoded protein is CASSLGGTGNTIYF.

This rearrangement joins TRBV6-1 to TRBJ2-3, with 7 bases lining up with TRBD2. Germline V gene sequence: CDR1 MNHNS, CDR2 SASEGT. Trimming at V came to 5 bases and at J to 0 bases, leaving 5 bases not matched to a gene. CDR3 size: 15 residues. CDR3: CASSRLAPSTDTQYF. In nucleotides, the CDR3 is TGTGCCAGCAGTAGACTAGCACCTAGCACAGATACGCAGTATTTT.

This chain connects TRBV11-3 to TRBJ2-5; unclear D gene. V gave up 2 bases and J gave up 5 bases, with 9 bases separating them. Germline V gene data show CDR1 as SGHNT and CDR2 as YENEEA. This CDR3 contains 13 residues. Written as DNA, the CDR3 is TGTGCCAGCAGCTTATTGTCCCTGGAGACCCAGTACTTC. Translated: CASSLLSLETQYF.

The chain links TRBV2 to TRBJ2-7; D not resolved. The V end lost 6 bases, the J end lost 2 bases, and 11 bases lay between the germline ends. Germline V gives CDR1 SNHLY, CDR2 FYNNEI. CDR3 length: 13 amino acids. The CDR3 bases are TGTGCCAGCAGCCAAAGATCAACCTACGAGCAGTACTTC. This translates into CASSQRSTYEQYF.

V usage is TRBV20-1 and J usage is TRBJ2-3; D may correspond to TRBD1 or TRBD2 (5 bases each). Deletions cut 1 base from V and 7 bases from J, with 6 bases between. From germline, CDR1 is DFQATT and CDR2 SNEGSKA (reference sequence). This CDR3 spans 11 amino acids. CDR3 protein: CSARGGNTQYF. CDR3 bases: TGCAGTGCTAGAGGGGGGAATACGCAGTATTTT.

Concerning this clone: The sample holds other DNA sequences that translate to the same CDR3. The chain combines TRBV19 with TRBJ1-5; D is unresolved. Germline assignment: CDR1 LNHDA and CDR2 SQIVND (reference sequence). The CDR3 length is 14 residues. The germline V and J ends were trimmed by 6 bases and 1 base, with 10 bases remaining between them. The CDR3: CASSRQVSNQPQHF. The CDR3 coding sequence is TGTGCCAGTAGCCGGCAGGTAAGCAATCAGCCCCAGCATTTT.

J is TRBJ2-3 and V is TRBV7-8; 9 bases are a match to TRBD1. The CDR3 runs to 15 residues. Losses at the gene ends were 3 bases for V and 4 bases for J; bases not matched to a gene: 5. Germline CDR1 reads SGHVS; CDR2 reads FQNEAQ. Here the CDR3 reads CASSLGQGGADTQYF. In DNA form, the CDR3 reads TGTGCCAGCAGCTTGGGACAGGGAGGGGCAGATACGCAGTATTTT.

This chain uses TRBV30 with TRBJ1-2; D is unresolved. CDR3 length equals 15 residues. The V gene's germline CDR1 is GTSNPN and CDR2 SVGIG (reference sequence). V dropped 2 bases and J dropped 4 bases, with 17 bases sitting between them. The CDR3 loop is CAWSRRGTSFYGYTF. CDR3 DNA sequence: TGTGCCTGGAGTCGGCGGGGTACTAGTTTCTATGGCTACACCTTC.

The CDR3 sequence is CASSYGTGVYEQYF. CDR3 bases: TGTGCCAGCAGTTACGGGACAGGGGTCTACGAGCAGTACTTC. This chain uses TRBV6-5 with TRBJ2-7; TRBD1 aligns across 10 bases. The J segment lost 3 bases and the V segment lost 2 bases, leaving 1 base of the junction unmatched. CDR1 is MNHEY, CDR2 SVGAGI, per germline. The CDR3 has 14 amino acids.

This chain's CDR3 is CASSRTGVREKLFF. CDR3 bases: TGTGCCAGCAGCCGTACAGGGGTCCGTGAAAAACTGTTTTTT. The genes are TRBV14 and TRBJ1-4; TRBD1 matches at 7 bases. CDR1 and CDR2 (germline): SGHDN, FVKESK. The CDR3 contains 14 residues. V lost 4 bases, J lost 7 bases, and 6 bases stayed unmatched. Complete variable domain (other parts from reference TRBV14 and TRBJ1-4): EAGVTQFPSHSVIEKGQTVTLRCDPISGHDNLYWYRRVMGKEIKFLLHFVKESKQDESGMPNNRFLAERTGGTYSTLKVQPAELEDSGVYFCASSRTGVREKLFFGSGTQLSVL.

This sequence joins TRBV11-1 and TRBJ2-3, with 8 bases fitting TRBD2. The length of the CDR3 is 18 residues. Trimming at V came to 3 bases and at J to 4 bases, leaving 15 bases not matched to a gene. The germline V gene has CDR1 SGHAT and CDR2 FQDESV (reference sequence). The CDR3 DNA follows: TGTGCCAGCAGCTTGCGGACTAGCCCTAGGGGGGGGCCAGATACGCAGTATTTT. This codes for CASSLRTSPRGGPDTQYF.

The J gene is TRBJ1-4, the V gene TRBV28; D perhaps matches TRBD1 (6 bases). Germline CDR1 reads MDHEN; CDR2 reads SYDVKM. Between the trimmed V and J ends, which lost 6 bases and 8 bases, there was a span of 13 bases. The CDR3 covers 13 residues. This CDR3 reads CASRTDRYEKLFF. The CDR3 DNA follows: TGTGCCAGCAGGACAGACAGGTACGAAAAACTGTTTTTT.

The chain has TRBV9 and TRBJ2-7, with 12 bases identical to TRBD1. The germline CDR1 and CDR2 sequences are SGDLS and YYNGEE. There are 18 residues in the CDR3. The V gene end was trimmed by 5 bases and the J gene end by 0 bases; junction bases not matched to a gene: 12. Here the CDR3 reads CASRPGQGAPLSSYEQYF. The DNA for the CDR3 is TGTGCCAGCAGACCGGGACAGGGGGCCCCCTTGAGCTCCTACGAGCAGTACTTC.

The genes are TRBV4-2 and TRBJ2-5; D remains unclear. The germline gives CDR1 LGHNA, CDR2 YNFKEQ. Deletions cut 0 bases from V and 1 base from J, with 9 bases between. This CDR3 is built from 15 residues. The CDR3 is CASSQEGGAQETQYF. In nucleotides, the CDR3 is TGTGCCAGCAGCCAAGAGGGTGGAGCCCAAGAGACCCAGTACTTC.

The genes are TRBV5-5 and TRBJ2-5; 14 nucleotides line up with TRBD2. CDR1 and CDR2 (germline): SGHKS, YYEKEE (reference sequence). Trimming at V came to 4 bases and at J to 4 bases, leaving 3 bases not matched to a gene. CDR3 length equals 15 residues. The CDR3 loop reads CASSPGLAGAETQYF. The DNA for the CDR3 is TGTGCCAGCAGCCCGGGACTAGCGGGAGCAGAGACCCAGTACTTC.